This TCR beta chain is from a study of blood T cells in healthy people across ages. Study conclusions and caveats: Considered underestimates were the diversity estimates obtained from one million T cells.

This clonotype was counted a few times. Its cognate antigen is unknown. The CDR3 sequence is 14 residues long. V lost 2 bases to trimming and J lost 9 bases; unmatched junction nucleotides: 9. Combining a sample-barcoded 5' primer with a J-beta primer mix, a second PCR ran for about 7 to 11 cycles. Carrying 12 random nucleotides, a template-switch adaptor labeled each individual cDNA molecule. TCRdb reanalysed the 5' RACE reads using MiXCR and keeps one entry per CDR3 protein. The sample holds fewer than 900,000 distinct CDR3 sequences, approximately 43% seen once. V and J are TRBV12-3 or TRBV12-4 and TRBJ1-1; TRBD1 aligns across 7 bases. The sample was blood. This TCR was sampled from an older woman in good health. In DNA, the CDR3 is TGTGCCAGCAGTTTATACAGGGGTCCCCAACAAGCTTTCTTT. Its translation is CASSLYRGPQQAFF.